This T cell receptor (beta chain) was sequenced in a study of blood T cells in healthy people across ages. A second PCR, run for 7 to 11 cycles, used a sample-barcoded 5' primer plus a J-beta primer mix. In TCRdb, the 5' RACE reads were re-called with MiXCR into one record per CDR3 protein. The sample has some 730,000 distinct CDR3 sequences; about 20% are singletons. Sequenced material: blood. The clonotype comes from a man between 65 and 80 years old in good health.

In nucleotides, the CDR3 is TGCGCCAGCAGCTTTGTACAGGGGATCGGCGGGGAGCTGTTTTTT. Translation: CASSFVQGIGGELFF. V usage is TRBV5-1 and J usage is TRBJ2-2; 7 bases match TRBD1. Trimming took 2 bases from V and 7 from J; bases not matched to a gene: 8. The CDR3 covers 15 residues. Germline loops: CDR1 SGHRS, CDR2 YFSETQ.